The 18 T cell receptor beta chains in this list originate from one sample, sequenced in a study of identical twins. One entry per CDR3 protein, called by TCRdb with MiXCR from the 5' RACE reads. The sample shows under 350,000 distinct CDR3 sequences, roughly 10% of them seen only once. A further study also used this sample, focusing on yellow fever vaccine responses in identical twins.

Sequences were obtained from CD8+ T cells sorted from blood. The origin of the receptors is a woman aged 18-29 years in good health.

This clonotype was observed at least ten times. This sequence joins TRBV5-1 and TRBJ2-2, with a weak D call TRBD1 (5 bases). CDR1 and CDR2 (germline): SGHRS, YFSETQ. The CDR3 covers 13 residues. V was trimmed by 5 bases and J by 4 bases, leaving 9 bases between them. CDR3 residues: CASRQGGTGELFF. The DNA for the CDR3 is TGCGCCAGCAGGCAGGGCGGCACCGGGGAGCTGTTTTTT. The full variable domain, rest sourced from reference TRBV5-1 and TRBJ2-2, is KAGVTQTPRYLIKTRGQQVTLSCSPISGHRSVSWYQQTPGQGLQFLFEYFSETQRNKGNFPGRFSGRQFSNSRSEMNVSTLELGDSALYLCASRQGGTGELFFGEGSRLTVL.

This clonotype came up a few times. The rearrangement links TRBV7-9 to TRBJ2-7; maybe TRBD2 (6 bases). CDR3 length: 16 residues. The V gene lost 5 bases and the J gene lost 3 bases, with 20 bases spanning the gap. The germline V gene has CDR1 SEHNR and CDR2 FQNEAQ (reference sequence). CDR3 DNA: TGTGCCAGCAGCCCTAGATCGGGGCGGGGAATCTACGAGCAGTACTTC. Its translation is CASSPRSGRGIYEQYF. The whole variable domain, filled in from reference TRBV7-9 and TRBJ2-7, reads DTGVSQNPRHKITKRGQNVTFRCDPISEHNRLYWYRQTLGQGPEFLTYFQNEAQLEKSRLLSDRFSAERPKGSFSTLEIQRTEQGDSAMYLCASSPRSGRGIYEQYFGPGTRLTVT.

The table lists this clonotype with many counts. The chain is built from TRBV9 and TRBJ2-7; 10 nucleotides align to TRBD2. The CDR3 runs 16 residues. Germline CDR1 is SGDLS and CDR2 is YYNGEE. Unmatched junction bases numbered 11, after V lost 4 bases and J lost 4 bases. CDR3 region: CASSPDALAGRYEQYF. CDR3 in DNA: TGTGCCAGCAGCCCCGATGCACTAGCGGGAAGGTACGAGCAGTACTTC.

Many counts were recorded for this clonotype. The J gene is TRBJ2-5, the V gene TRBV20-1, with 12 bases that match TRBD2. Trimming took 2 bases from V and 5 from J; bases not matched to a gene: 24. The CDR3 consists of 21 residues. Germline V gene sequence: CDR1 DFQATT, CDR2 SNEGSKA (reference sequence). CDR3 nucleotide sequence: TGCAGTGCTAGATACGACGAGTCGATGGAAGCTAGCGGGGGGGCCTGGGAGACCCAGTACTTC. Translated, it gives CSARYDESMEASGGAWETQYF.

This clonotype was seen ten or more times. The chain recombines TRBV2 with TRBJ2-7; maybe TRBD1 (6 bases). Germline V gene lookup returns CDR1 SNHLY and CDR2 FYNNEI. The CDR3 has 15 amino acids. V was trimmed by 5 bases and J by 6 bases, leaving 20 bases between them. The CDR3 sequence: CASSNLLGTNPEQYF. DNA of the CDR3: TGTGCCAGCAGTAACCTCCTTGGGACAAATCCCGAGCAGTACTTC.

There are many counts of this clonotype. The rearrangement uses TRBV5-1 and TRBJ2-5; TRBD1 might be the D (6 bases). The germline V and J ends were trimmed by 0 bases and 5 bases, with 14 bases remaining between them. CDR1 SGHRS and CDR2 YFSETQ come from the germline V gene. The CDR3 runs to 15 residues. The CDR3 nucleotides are TGCGCCAGCAGCTTGGCCCCAACAGGGTCGGAGACCCAGTACTTC. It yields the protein CASSLAPTGSETQYF.

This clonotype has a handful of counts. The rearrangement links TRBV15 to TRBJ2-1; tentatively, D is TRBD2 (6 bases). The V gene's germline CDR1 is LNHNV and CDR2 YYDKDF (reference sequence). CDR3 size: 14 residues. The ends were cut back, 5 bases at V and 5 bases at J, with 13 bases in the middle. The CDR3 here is CATSGRTNNNEQFF. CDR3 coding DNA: TGTGCCACCAGCGGTCGGACTAACAACAATGAGCAGTTCTTC.

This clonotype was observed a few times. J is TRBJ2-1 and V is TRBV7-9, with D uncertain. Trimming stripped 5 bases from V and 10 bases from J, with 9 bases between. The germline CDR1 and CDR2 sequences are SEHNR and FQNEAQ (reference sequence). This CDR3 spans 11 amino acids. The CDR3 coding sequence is TGTGCCAGCAGCCCAACTCCCGAGCAGTTCTTC. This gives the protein CASSPTPEQFF.

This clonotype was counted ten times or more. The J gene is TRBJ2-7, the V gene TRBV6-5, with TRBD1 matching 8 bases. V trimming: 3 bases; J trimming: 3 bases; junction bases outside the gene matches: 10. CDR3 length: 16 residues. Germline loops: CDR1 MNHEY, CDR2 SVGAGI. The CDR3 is CASSYLPGGQDYEQYF. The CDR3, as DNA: TGTGCCAGCAGTTATCTCCCAGGGGGACAGGACTACGAGCAGTACTTC.

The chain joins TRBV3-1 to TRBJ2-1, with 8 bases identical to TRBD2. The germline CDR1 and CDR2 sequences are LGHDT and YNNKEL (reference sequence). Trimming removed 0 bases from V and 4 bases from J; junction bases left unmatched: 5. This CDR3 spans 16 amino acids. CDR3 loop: CASSQEPGLGYNEQFF. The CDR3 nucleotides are TGTGCCAGCAGCCAAGAACCGGGACTAGGGTACAATGAGCAGTTCTTC.

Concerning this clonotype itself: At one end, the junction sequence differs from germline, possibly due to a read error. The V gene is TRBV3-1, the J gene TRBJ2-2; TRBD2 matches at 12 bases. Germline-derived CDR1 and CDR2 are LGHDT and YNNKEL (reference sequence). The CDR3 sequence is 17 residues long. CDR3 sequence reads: CACSRPGLAGPRRELFF. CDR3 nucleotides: TGTGCCTGCAGCCGCCCCGGACTAGCGGGACCCCGAAGGGAGCTGTTTTTT.

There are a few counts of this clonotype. The CDR3 bases are TGTGCCAGCAGCTTGGCTGCAGGCTGGGGAGAGCAGTACTTC. It encodes CASSLAAGWGEQYF. The chain carries TRBV5-6 and TRBJ2-7; D unclear. The CDR3 sequence is 14 residues long. The germline V gene has CDR1 SGHDT and CDR2 YYEEEE. Trimming left V 0 bases short and J 7 bases short, with 14 bases between.

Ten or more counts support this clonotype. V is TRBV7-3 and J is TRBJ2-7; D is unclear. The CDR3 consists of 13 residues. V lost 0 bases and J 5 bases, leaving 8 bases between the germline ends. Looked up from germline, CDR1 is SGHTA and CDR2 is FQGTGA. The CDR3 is CASSLTWENEQYF. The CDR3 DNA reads TGTGCCAGCAGCTTAACGTGGGAAAACGAGCAGTACTTC.

CDR3 region: CASSSRRQGSPGGQFF. In DNA form, the CDR3 reads TGTGCCAGCAGCTCACGTAGACAGGGTTCGCCGGGGGGGCAGTTCTTC. The gene calls are TRBV7-6 and TRBJ2-1; either TRBD1 or TRBD2 may supply D (7 bases each). Trimming pared 4 bases from V and 12 bases from J, leaving 25 bases between. The germline CDR1 and CDR2 sequences are SGHVS and FNYEAQ. The CDR3 extends over 16 amino acids. The full variable domain, in which reference TRBV7-6 and TRBJ2-1 provide the parts outside the CDR3, is GAGVSQSPRYKVTKRGQDVALRCDPISGHVSLYWYRQALGQGPEFLTYFNYEAQQDKSGLPNDRFSAERPEGSISTLTIQRTEQRDSAMYRCASSSRRQGSPGGQFFGPGTRLTVL.

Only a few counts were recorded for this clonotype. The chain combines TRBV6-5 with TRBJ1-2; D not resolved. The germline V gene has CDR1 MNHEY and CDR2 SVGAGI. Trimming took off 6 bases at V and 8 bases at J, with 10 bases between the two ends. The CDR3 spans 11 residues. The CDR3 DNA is TGTGCCAGCAGCCACCTATACGGCTACACCTTC. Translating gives CASSHLYGYTF.

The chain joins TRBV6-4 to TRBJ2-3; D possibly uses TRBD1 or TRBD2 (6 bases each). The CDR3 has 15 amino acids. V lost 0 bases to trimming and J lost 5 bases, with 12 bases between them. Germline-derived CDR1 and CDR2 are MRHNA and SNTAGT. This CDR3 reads CASSDSAGGVDTQYF. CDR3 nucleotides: TGTGCCAGCAGTGACTCGGCCGGGGGCGTAGATACGCAGTATTTT.

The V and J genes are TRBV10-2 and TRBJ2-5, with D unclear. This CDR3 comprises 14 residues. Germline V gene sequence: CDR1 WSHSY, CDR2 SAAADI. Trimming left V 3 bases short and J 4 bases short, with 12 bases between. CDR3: CASSEPAAGETQYF. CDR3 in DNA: TGCGCCAGCAGTGAACCGGCGGCCGGAGAGACCCAGTACTTC.

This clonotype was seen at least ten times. The CDR3 DNA follows: TGTGCCAGCAGGGCCGAGAGTGGGAACTACAATGAGCAGTTCTTC. Protein: CASRAESGNYNEQFF. The chain joins TRBV6-1 to TRBJ2-1; D is undetermined. V was trimmed by 6 bases and J by 3 bases, leaving 15 bases between them. Per the germline V gene, CDR1 is MNHNS and CDR2 is SASEGT. The CDR3 is 15 amino acids.